The clone carrying this T cell receptor beta chain was counted many times. Its target is unknown. Via MiXCR, TCRdb re-called the reads, giving one row per CDR3 protein. Among about 570,000 distinct CDR3 sequences listed, roughly 42% were seen once. Deletions cut 6 bases from V and 2 bases from J, with 14 bases between. This CDR3 has 14 amino acids. CDR1 is SGHVS, CDR2 FQNEAQ, per germline. The data were obtained in a study of T cell repertoires in cytomegalovirus infection. Regarding the study as a whole: Predominance within the ex vivo response was attributable to HLA-C-restricted CMV-specific TCR beta clonotypes.

The TCR sequence derives from a human donor in good health (CMV status not recorded). Some clones in this sample may be carry-over from other donors' samples. Specimen: cultured PBMCs, collected from culture after CMV antigen stimulation. The gene calls are TRBV7-8 and TRBJ2-7; D possibly matches TRBD1 or TRBD2 (5 bases each). CDR3: CASRLAGAPYEQYF. In nucleotides, the CDR3 is TGTGCCAGCAGACTGGCCGGGGCACCCTACGAGCAGTACTTC. The full variable domain, rest sourced from reference TRBV7-8 and TRBJ2-7, is GAGVSQSPRYKVAKRGQDVALRCDPISGHVSLFWYQQALGQGPEFLTYFQNEAQLDKSGLPSDRFFAERPEGSVSTLKIQRTQQEDSAVYLCASRLAGAPYEQYFGPGTRLTVT.